This paragraph reports one T cell receptor (beta chain). Its antigen is as yet unknown. The protocol was immunoSEQ multiplex PCR, while the TCRdb copy is restricted to in-frame clones and leaves out a portion. The sample contains tens of thousands of clones, about nine tenths of which appear only once. The CDR3 sequence is 11 residues long. From germline, CDR1 is DFQATT and CDR2 SNEGSKA (reference sequence). V dropped 7 bases and J dropped 5; count of bases not matched to a gene: 5. The data originate from a study of chemoradiotherapy in HPV16-positive cancers. Overall study results and limits: Better recurrence-free survival went with HPV-responsive T-cell expansion in HPV16-positive patients. Only a couple of HPV16-positive patients supplied the functional HPV-specificity definition.

This chain uses TRBV20-1 with TRBJ2-7, with 7 nucleotides matching TRBD1. The sample consisted of blood, taken from a patient who underwent chemoradiotherapy. The TCR originated in a human donor with HPV-associated anogenital cancer. The CDR3 DNA reads as TGCAGTGGAGGACAGGTAGACGAGCAGTACTTC. Protein: CSGGQVDEQYF.